This TCR beta chain emerged from a study of blood T cell repertoires in COVID-19. Study-wide background: Samples came from the United States, Italy and Spain, spanning acute and convalescent COVID-19.

The length of the CDR3 is 12 residues. Germline CDR1 is SQVTM and CDR2 is ANQGSEA. V lost 7 bases to trimming and J lost 8 bases, with 14 bases between them. Source study methods: Reference gene primer amplification yielded estimated nucleated cell counts. Produced via immunoSEQ multiplex PCR; TCRdb's table is partial and in-frame only. The V and J calls and the clone size are those of that table, but D and trimming were determined from the DNA. Of roughly 200,000 clones in the sample, about 87% were seen once. V and J are TRBV29-1 and TRBJ2-2; D might be TRBD2 (5 bases). This clonotype was obtained from a woman aged 25 to 39 with acute or convalescent COVID-19. Sequencing was carried out using peripheral blood. CDR3 sequence: CSGESDSGELFF. The CDR3 bases are TGCAGCGGGGAGTCAGATTCGGGGGAGCTGTTTTTT.